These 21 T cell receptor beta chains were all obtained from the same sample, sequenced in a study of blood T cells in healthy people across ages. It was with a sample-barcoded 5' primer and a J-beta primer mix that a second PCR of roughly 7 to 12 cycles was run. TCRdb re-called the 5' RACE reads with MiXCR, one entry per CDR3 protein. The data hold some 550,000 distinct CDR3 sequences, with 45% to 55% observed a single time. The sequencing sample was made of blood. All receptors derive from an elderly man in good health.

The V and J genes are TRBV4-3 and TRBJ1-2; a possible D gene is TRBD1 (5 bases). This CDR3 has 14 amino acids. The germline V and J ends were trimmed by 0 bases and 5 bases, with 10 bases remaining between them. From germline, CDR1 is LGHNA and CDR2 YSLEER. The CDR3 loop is CASSQDTRGYGYTF. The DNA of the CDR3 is TGCGCCAGCAGCCAAGACACAAGGGGATATGGCTACACCTTC.

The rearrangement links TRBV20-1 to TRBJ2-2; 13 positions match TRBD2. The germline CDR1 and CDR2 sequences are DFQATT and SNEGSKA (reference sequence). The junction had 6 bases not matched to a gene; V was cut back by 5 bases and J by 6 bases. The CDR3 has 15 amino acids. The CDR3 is CSAFWTSGSPGELFF. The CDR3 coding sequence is TGCAGTGCTTTCTGGACTAGCGGGAGTCCCGGGGAGCTGTTTTTT.

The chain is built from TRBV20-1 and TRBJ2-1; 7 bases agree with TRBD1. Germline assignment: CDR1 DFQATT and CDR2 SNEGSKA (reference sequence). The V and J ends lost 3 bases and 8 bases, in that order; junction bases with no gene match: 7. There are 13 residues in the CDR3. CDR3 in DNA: TGCAGTGCTAGCCCCACAGGGGATCATGAGCAGTTCTTC. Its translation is CSASPTGDHEQFF.

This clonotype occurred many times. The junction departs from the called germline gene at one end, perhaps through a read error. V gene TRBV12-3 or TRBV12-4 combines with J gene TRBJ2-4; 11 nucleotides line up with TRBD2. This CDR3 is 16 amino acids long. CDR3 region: CASSFQLAGAINIQYF. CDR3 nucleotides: TGTGCCAGCAGTTTCCAACTAGCGGGAGCCATAAACATTCAGTACTTC.

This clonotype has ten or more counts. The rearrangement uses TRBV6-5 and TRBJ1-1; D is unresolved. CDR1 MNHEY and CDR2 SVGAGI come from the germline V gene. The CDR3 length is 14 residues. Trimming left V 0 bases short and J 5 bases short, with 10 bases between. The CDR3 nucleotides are TGTGCCAGCAGTTACTCGCCGGGAACTACTGAAGCTTTCTTT. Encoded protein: CASSYSPGTTEAFF.

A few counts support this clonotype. CDR3 amino acids: CASSLGPSVPDTQYF. The CDR3 nucleotides read TGTGCCAGCAGCTTGGGGCCTAGCGTCCCAGATACGCAGTATTTT. This sequence joins TRBV5-5 and TRBJ2-3, with D possibly matching TRBD2 (6 bases). The length of the CDR3 is 15 residues. Germline assignment: CDR1 SGHKS and CDR2 YYEKEE (reference sequence). The V and J ends lost 0 bases and 4 bases respectively, with 12 bases between them. The variable domain in full, completed from reference TRBV5-5 and TRBJ2-3, reads DAGVTQSPTHLIKTRGQQVTLRCSPISGHKSVSWYQQVLGQGPQFIFQYYEKEERGRGNFPDRFSARQFPNYSSELNVNALLLGDSALYLCASSLGPSVPDTQYFGPGTRLTVL.

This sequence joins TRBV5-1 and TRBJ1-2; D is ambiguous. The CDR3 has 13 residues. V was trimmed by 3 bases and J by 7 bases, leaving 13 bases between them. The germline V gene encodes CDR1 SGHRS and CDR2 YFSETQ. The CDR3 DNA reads TGCGCCAGCAGCTCCGGGGATCAGCGTGGCTACACCTTC. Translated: CASSSGDQRGYTF.

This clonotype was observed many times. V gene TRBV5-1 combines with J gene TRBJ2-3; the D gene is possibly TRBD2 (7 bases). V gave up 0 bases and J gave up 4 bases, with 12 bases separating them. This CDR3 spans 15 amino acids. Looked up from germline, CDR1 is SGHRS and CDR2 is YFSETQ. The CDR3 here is CASSLVGGQPDTQYF. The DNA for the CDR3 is TGCGCCAGCAGCTTGGTGGGGGGGCAGCCAGATACGCAGTATTTT.

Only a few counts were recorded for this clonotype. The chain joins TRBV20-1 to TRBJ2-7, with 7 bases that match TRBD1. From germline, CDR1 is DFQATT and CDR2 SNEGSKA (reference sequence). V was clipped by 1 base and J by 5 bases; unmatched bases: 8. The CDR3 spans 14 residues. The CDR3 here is CSARVAGGINEQYF. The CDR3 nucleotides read TGCAGTGCTAGAGTAGCAGGGGGTATCAACGAGCAGTACTTC.

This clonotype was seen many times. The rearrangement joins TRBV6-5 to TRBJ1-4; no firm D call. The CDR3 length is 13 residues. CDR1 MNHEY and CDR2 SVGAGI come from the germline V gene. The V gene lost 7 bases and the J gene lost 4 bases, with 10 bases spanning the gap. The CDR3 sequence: CASKSGNNEKLFF. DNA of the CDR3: TGTGCCAGCAAAAGCGGGAATAATGAAAAACTGTTTTTT.

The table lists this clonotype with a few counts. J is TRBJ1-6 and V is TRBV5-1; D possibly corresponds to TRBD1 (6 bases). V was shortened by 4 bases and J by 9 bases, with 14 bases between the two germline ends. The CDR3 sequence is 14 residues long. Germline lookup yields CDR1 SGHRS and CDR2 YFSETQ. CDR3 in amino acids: CASSPDSPGSPLHF. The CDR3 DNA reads TGCGCCAGCAGCCCGGACAGCCCTGGTTCACCCCTCCACTTT. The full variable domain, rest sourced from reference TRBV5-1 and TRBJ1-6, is KAGVTQTPRYLIKTRGQQVTLSCSPISGHRSVSWYQQTPGQGLQFLFEYFSETQRNKGNFPGRFSGRQFSNSRSEMNVSTLELGDSALYLCASSPDSPGSPLHFGNGTRLTVT.

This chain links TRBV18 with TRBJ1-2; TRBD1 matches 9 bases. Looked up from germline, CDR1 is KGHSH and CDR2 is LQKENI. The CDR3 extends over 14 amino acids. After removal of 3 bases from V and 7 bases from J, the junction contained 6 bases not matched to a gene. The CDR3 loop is CASSPTGGRFGYTF. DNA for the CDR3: TGTGCCAGCTCACCGACAGGGGGGAGGTTTGGCTACACCTTC.

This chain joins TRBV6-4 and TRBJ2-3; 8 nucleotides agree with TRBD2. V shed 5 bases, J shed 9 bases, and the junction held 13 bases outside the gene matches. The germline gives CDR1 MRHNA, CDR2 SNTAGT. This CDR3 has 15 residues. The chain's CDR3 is CASSPSGGEGQTQYF. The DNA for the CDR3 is TGTGCCAGCAGTCCCAGCGGGGGCGAGGGGCAGACGCAGTATTTT.

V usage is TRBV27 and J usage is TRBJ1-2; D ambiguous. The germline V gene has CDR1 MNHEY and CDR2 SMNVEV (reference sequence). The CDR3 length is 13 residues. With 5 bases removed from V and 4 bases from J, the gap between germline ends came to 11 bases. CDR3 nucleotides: TGTGCCAGCAGTCTCGGCCGGTTCTATGGCTACACCTTC. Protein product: CASSLGRFYGYTF.

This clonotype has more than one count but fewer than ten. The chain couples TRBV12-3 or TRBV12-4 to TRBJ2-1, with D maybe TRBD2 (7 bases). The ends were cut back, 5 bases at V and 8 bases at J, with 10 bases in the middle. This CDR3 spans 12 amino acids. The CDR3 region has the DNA TGTGCCAGCAGTACGGGGGGCCATGAGCAGTTCTTC. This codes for CASSTGGHEQFF.

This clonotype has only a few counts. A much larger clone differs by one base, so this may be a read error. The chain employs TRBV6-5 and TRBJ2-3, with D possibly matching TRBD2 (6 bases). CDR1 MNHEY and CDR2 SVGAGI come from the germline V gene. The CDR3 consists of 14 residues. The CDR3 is CASSYRRGADTLYF. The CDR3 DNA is TGTGCCAGCAGTTACCGGCGGGGCGCAGATACGCTGTATTTT.

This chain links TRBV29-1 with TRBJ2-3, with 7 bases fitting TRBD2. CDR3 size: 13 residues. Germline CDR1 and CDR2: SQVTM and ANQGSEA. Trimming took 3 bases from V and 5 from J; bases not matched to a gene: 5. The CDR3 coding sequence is TGCAGCGTTGATTGGGGGGGAGGAGATACGCAGTATTTT. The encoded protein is CSVDWGGGDTQYF.

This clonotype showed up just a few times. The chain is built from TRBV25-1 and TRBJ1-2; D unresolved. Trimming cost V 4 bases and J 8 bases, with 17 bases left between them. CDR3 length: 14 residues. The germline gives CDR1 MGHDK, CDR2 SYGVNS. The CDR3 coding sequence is TGTGCCAGCAGTGTAGCCCCCAGTTCTTCCGGCTACACCTTC. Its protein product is CASSVAPSSSGYTF.

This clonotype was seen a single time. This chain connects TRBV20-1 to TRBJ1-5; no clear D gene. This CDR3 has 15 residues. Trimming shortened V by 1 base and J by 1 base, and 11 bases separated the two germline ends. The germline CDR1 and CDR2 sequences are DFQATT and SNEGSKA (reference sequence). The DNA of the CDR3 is TGCAGTGCTAGAGTTCGGGCAGGCAGCAATCAGCCCCAGCATTTT. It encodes CSARVRAGSNQPQHF.

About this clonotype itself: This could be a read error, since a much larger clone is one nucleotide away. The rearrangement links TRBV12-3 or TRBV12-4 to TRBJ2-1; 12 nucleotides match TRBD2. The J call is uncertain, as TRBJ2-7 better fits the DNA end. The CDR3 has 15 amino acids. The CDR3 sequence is CASSYLAGGPNEQYF. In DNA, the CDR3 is TGTGCCAGCAGTTACCTAGCGGGGGGGCCTAATGAGCAGTACTTC.

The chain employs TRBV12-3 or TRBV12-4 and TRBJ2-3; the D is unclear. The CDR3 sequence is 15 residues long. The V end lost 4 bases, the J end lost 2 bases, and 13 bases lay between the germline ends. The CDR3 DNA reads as TGTGCCAGCAGTTGGATGGCCACGAACACAGATACGCAGTATTTT. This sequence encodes CASSWMATNTDTQYF.